These T cell receptor beta chains were read from a single sample in a study of blood T cells in healthy people across ages. Using its own MiXCR run on the 5' RACE reads, TCRdb lists one record per CDR3 protein. The sample shows about 1.8 million distinct CDR3 sequences, around 48% of them seen only once. The sample taken for sequencing was blood. The receptors shown here come from a woman in her 40s in good health. The conserved cysteine and the conserved F or W are not part of the CDR3 here. Some rows have no size entry. The others give once, few or many, or a class for an expanded clone.

J: TRBJ2-1
V: TRBV20-1
size: few
CDR3: SARFPTGYNEQF

J: TRBJ1-2
V: TRBV6-5
size: few
CDR3: ASSFQGQGYT

J: TRBJ2-3
V: TRBV27
size: -
CDR3: ASRKGMGAQY

J: TRBJ2-1
V: TRBV4-1
size: few
CDR3: ASSLGGESSYNEQF

J: TRBJ2-1
V: TRBV6-1
size: -
CDR3: ASSASSGGSNEQF

J: TRBJ1-5
V: TRBV7-8
size: -
CDR3: AGSPRDSGFSNQPQH

J: TRBJ2-3
V: TRBV5-1
size: -
CDR3: ASSFAPEQGARTDTQY

J: TRBJ2-6
V: TRBV10-3
size: -
CDR3: AISEADYRPGANVLT

J: TRBJ2-4
V: TRBV4-3
size: -
CDR3: ASSQGVQGGIQY

J: TRBJ2-3
V: TRBV20-1
size: -
CDR3: SARKGPLAGGLDTQY

J: TRBJ2-5
V: TRBV6-5
size: few
CDR3: ASSYNGVRAETQY

J: TRBJ2-3
V: TRBV10-2
size: few
CDR3: ASSDRAGGLPDTQY

J: TRBJ2-1
V: TRBV20-1
size: -
CDR3: SATAPGQGIGEQF

J: TRBJ1-2
V: TRBV11-2
size: once
CDR3: ASSLEAESYGYT

J: TRBJ1-6
V: TRBV7-2
size: -
CDR3: ASSLGALGSGSPLH

J: TRBJ2-5
V: TRBV20-1
size: -
CDR3: SAIAGARGETQY

J: TRBJ2-3
V: TRBV20-1
size: few
CDR3: SARDPRVSTDTQY

J: TRBJ2-5
V: TRBV7-2
size: few
CDR3: ASSASGTQY

J: TRBJ2-5
V: TRBV3-1
size: few
CDR3: ASSQDGSFGETQY

J: TRBJ2-1
V: TRBV29-1
size: -
CDR3: SAWRSGGGFDYNEQF

J: TRBJ2-7
V: TRBV27
size: few
CDR3: ASSILGHHSYEQY

J: TRBJ2-7
V: TRBV7-9
size: -
CDR3: ASSHPATGDEQY

J: TRBJ2-1
V: TRBV28
size: -
CDR3: ASSGLATFGEQF

J: TRBJ2-5
V: TRBV6-2/TRBV6-3
size: -
CDR3: ASSFHPGQGGETQY

J: TRBJ2-2
V: TRBV9
size: -
CDR3: ASSGQGALNTGELF

J: TRBJ2-3
V: TRBV6-6
size: -
CDR3: ASGLGSNTDTQY

J: TRBJ2-3
V: TRBV15
size: -
CDR3: ATSSTGAPTDTQY

J: TRBJ2-5
V: TRBV7-2
size: few
CDR3: ASSPRGRVVETQY

J: TRBJ2-5
V: TRBV20-1
size: -
CDR3: SLRPPGQQETQY

J: TRBJ2-1
V: TRBV7-3
size: -
CDR3: ASSSGTGFGEQF

J: TRBJ2-5
V: TRBV12-3/TRBV12-4
size: many
CDR3: ASSLVGGYQETQY

J: TRBJ2-7
V: TRBV4-1
size: -
CDR3: ASSQENFPTYYEQY

J: -
V: TRBV11-2
size: -
CDR3: ASGGQVFSYEQY

J: TRBJ2-1
V: TRBV12-3/TRBV12-4
size: -
CDR3: ASRGDLTVRSYNEQF

J: TRBJ2-4
V: TRBV6-2/TRBV6-3
size: -
CDR3: ASSYSSGRLAKNIQY

J: TRBJ2-1
V: TRBV28
size: -
CDR3: ASSIHKGSEQF

J: TRBJ2-1
V: TRBV20-1
size: few
CDR3: SALAGVSYNEQF

J: TRBJ2-4
V: TRBV6-1
size: -
CDR3: ASSTLLRADGGAGNIQY

J: TRBJ2-1
V: TRBV7-9
size: -
CDR3: ASSVVKGLEINEQF

J: TRBJ2-1
V: TRBV7-9
size: -
CDR3: ASSLGQGAGFSYNEQF

J: TRBJ1-4
V: TRBV4-1
size: -
CDR3: ASSQDGTQGLTGEKLF

J: TRBJ2-6
V: TRBV28
size: -
CDR3: ASSYGTGTVSGANVLT

J: TRBJ1-1
V: TRBV6-2/TRBV6-3
size: -
CDR3: ASRRTGTDEAF

J: TRBJ2-6
V: TRBV4-3
size: -
CDR3: ASSPARGGLRGANVLT